This entry lists 21 T cell receptor beta chains sequenced from one sample in a study of post-analysis software for immune sequencing data. Study-level findings and limits: Four to six TRBV segments appeared more often in patients than in controls, and TRBV5-6, TRBV5-1 and TRBV20-1 were among these.

These receptors have no known antigen. Researchers reported that TCR beta cDNA libraries carried unique molecular identifiers. TCRdb itself ran the PCR reads through MiXCR, one entry per CDR3 protein. The sample has about 500,000 distinct CDR3 sequences, roughly 46% seen once. Input material: blood. Every receptor here comes from a girl aged 5-17 years with multiple sclerosis.

This clonotype came up a few times. The chain joins TRBV5-1 to TRBJ1-1, with TRBD1 as a possible D gene (5 bases). Trimming stripped 4 bases from V and 5 bases from J, with 15 bases between. The germline V gene encodes CDR1 SGHRS and CDR2 YFSETQ. The CDR3 length is 14 residues. Written as DNA, the CDR3 is TGCGCCAGCAGCCTAGGGGAACAGATAACTGAAGCTTTCTTT. Amino acid sequence: CASSLGEQITEAFF.

This clonotype was recorded a few times. The chain is built from TRBV28 and TRBJ2-5; possible D gene TRBD2, 6 bases. V was clipped by 7 bases and J by 2 bases, with 14 bases between them. Germline-derived CDR1 and CDR2 are MDHEN and SYDVKM. The CDR3 length is 14 residues. The CDR3 region has the DNA TGTGCCAGCACTAGGGGACTTCGACAAGAGACCCAGTACTTC. Protein product: CASTRGLRQETQYF.

The V gene is TRBV20-1, the J gene TRBJ2-7, with TRBD2 matching over 7 bases. Trimming took 6 bases from V and 1 from J; bases not matched to a gene: 12. CDR1 and CDR2 from the germline V gene are DFQATT and SNEGSKA (reference sequence). This CDR3 region has 15 residues. The CDR3, as DNA: TGCAGTGCGCACCTCACTGGCGGGAGTTCCTACGAGCAGTACTTC. Protein: CSAHLTGGSSYEQYF.

This clonotype was detected only once. The rearrangement uses TRBV7-9 and TRBJ2-1; 8 bases align to TRBD2. This CDR3 has 20 residues. V dropped 5 bases and J dropped 2; count of bases not matched to a gene: 20. CDR1 and CDR2 (germline): SEHNR, FQNEAQ (reference sequence). CDR3 region: CASSTSSLPAGEITYNEQFF. The CDR3 nucleotides read TGTGCCAGCAGCACGAGCTCATTGCCAGCGGGAGAGATAACCTACAATGAGCAGTTCTTC. Together with reference TRBV7-9 and TRBJ2-1, the CDR3 gives the full variable domain: DTGVSQNPRHKITKRGQNVTFRCDPISEHNRLYWYRQTLGQGPEFLTYFQNEAQLEKSRLLSDRFSAERPKGSFSTLEIQRTEQGDSAMYLCASSTSSLPAGEITYNEQFFGPGTRLTVL.

The chain combines TRBV20-1 with TRBJ2-5, with 7 bases identical to TRBD1. CDR3 size: 15 residues. The germline CDR1 and CDR2 sequences are DFQATT and SNEGSKA (reference sequence). V trimming: 4 bases; J trimming: 3 bases; junction bases outside the gene matches: 11. The CDR3 DNA sequence: TGCAGTGCTACATCCCCCGGGACAGCCAAAGAGACCCAGTACTTC. The encoded protein is CSATSPGTAKETQYF.

This clonotype was seen a handful of times. CDR3 residues: CASSLGGRPTDTQYF. The CDR3 DNA follows: TGCGCCAGCAGCTTGGGAGGGAGGCCCACAGATACGCAGTATTTT. V and J are TRBV5-1 and TRBJ2-3, with a weak D call TRBD2 (6 bases). The germline V and J ends were trimmed by 0 bases and 2 bases, with 10 bases remaining between them. Germline CDR1 and CDR2: SGHRS and YFSETQ. CDR3 length equals 15 residues.

This clonotype was counted a few times. The V and J genes are TRBV20-1 and TRBJ2-7; D remains ambiguous. Germline V gene sequence: CDR1 DFQATT, CDR2 SNEGSKA (reference sequence). Trimming shortened V by 5 bases and J by 1 base, and 18 bases separated the two germline ends. This CDR3 contains 15 residues. CDR3 protein: CSACASLAPSYEQYF. In DNA, the CDR3 is TGCAGTGCTTGCGCGTCCTTGGCACCATCCTACGAGCAGTACTTC.

This clonotype has a count of ten or more. The chain carries TRBV7-3 and TRBJ1-1; possible D gene TRBD1, 5 bases. Deletions cut 6 bases from V and 5 bases from J, with 16 bases between. This CDR3 contains 14 residues. Germline CDR1 is SGHTA and CDR2 is FQGTGA. CDR3 protein: CASSSTGPETEAFF. The DNA for the CDR3 is TGTGCCAGCAGTTCTACGGGGCCGGAGACTGAAGCTTTCTTT.

This clonotype was picked up a small number of times. V is TRBV10-2 and J is TRBJ2-5, with D maybe TRBD2 (5 bases). The germline gives CDR1 WSHSY, CDR2 SAAADI. V lost 2 bases to trimming and J lost 5 bases, with 15 bases between them. This CDR3 is built from 15 residues. CDR3 sequence reads: CASSEPAGGIETQYF. The CDR3 nucleotides read TGCGCCAGCAGTGAGCCCGCGGGTGGAATTGAGACCCAGTACTTC.

V and J are TRBV28 and TRBJ2-4; D gene uncertain. The better agreement between TRBJ2-5 and the DNA end casts doubt on the J call. Germline assignment: CDR1 MDHEN and CDR2 SYDVKM. The CDR3 runs 14 residues. The CDR3 DNA is TGTGCCAGCAGTTTTTTAGCTGACCAAGAGACCCAGTACTTC. Its translation: CASSFLADQETQYF.

The chain has TRBV12-3 or TRBV12-4 and TRBJ2-1; either TRBD1 or TRBD2 may supply D (5 bases each). The CDR3 loop spans 14 amino acids. The V gene lost 2 bases and the J gene lost 13 bases, with 18 bases spanning the gap. In nucleotides, the CDR3 is TGTGCCAGCAGTTTAACGGCCGAGGGTGACAGTCAGTTCTTC. Amino acid sequence: CASSLTAEGDSQFF.

V is TRBV5-5 and J is TRBJ2-5; TRBD1 is a possible D gene (6 bases). Trimming left V 0 bases short and J 2 bases short, with 8 bases between. CDR1 is SGHKS, CDR2 YYEKEE, per germline (reference sequence). This CDR3 region has 14 residues. The CDR3, as DNA: TGTGCCAGCAGCTTGGTGGACAGTCAAGAGACCCAGTACTTC. It codes for CASSLVDSQETQYF.

The chain uses TRBV9 and TRBJ2-2; 11 nucleotides agree with TRBD2. Looked up from germline, CDR1 is SGDLS and CDR2 is YYNGEE. This CDR3 has 16 amino acids. With V trimmed by 2 bases and J by 5 bases, 5 bases remained unmatched. This chain's CDR3 is CASSVGTSGVTGELFF. The CDR3 DNA reads TGTGCCAGCAGCGTGGGGACTAGCGGAGTAACCGGGGAGCTGTTTTTT.

This clonotype was seen only once. J is TRBJ2-5 and V is TRBV20-1, with 7 bases fitting TRBD2. This CDR3 comprises 17 residues. The germline gives CDR1 DFQATT, CDR2 SNEGSKA (reference sequence). After removal of 0 bases from V and 0 bases from J, the junction contained 10 bases not matched to a gene. The CDR3 DNA reads TGCAGTGCTAGAGATTTCCCCGAGGGGAGGGACCAAGAGACCCAGTACTTC. It translates to CSARDFPEGRDQETQYF.

The sample holds a few counts of this clonotype. The V gene is TRBV15, the J gene TRBJ2-1, with 7 bases identical to TRBD2. Germline-derived CDR1 and CDR2 are LNHNV and YYDKDF (reference sequence). The CDR3 covers 15 residues. Germline trimming cut 1 base from V and 8 bases from J; bases unmatched to any gene: 8. CDR3: CATSRGSGRSHEQFF. CDR3 coding DNA: TGTGCCACCAGCAGAGGATCCGGGAGGTCCCATGAGCAGTTCTTC.

This clonotype was seen a handful of times. The rearrangement uses TRBV7-2 and TRBJ2-1; TRBD2 matches at 12 bases. The CDR3 is 16 amino acids. Germline loops: CDR1 SGHTA, CDR2 FQGNSA. Losses at the gene ends were 4 bases for V and 7 bases for J; bases not matched to a gene: 8. CDR3 in DNA: TGTGCCAGCAGCTATTCGACTAGCGGGAGATTGAATGAGCAGTTCTTC. Translated, it gives CASSYSTSGRLNEQFF. Full variable domain (outside the CDR3, taken from reference TRBV7-2 and TRBJ2-1): GAGVSQSPSNKVTEKGKDVELRCDPISGHTALYWYRQSLGQGLEFLIYFQGNSAPDKSGLPSDRFSAERTGGSVSTLTIQRTQQEDSAVYLCASSYSTSGRLNEQFFGPGTRLTVL.

This chain links TRBV20-1 with TRBJ2-3; 10 bases agree with TRBD2. The J segment lost 1 base and the V segment lost 0 bases, leaving 4 bases of the junction unmatched. Germline CDR1 and CDR2: DFQATT and SNEGSKA (reference sequence). The CDR3 covers 16 residues. The CDR3 region is CSARDRTSGRTDTQYF. For the CDR3, the DNA is TGCAGTGCTAGAGATCGGACTAGCGGACGCACAGATACGCAGTATTTT.

The V call is TRBV6-6, the J call TRBJ1-1; 7 bases fit TRBD1. The V and J ends lost 6 bases and 0 bases, in that order; junction bases with no gene match: 7. Germline-derived CDR1 and CDR2 are MNHNY and SVGAGI (reference sequence). CDR3 size: 15 residues. The CDR3 sequence: CASRGLGQVNTEAFF. The CDR3 DNA reads TGTGCCAGCAGGGGACTCGGACAGGTGAACACTGAAGCTTTCTTT.

This clonotype was counted between two and nine times. The chain joins TRBV5-1 to TRBJ2-7; D might be TRBD2 (6 bases). This CDR3 is built from 14 residues. Germline CDR1 and CDR2: SGHRS and YFSETQ. Trimming stripped 4 bases from V and 0 bases from J, with 11 bases between. The CDR3 spells CASSGMTSSYEQYF. The CDR3 DNA follows: TGCGCCAGCAGCGGAATGACTAGCTCCTACGAGCAGTACTTC.

This chain connects TRBV20-1 to TRBJ2-5, with 9 bases fitting TRBD1. The J call may be incorrect, as the DNA end agrees better with TRBJ2-7. This CDR3 spans 13 amino acids. Germline V gives CDR1 DFQATT, CDR2 SNEGSKA (reference sequence). This CDR3 is CSATGTGSYEQYF. In nucleotides, the CDR3 is TGCAGTGCTACCGGGACAGGGAGTTACGAGCAGTACTTC.

This chain uses TRBV4-1 with TRBJ2-1; D call uncertain. Trimming took 3 bases from V and 4 from J, leaving 1 base between them. The CDR3 spans 11 residues. The germline V gene has CDR1 MGHRA and CDR2 YSYEKL. CDR3 nucleotide sequence: TGCGCCAGCAGCCATTACAATGAGCAGTTCTTC. Amino acids: CASSHYNEQFF.